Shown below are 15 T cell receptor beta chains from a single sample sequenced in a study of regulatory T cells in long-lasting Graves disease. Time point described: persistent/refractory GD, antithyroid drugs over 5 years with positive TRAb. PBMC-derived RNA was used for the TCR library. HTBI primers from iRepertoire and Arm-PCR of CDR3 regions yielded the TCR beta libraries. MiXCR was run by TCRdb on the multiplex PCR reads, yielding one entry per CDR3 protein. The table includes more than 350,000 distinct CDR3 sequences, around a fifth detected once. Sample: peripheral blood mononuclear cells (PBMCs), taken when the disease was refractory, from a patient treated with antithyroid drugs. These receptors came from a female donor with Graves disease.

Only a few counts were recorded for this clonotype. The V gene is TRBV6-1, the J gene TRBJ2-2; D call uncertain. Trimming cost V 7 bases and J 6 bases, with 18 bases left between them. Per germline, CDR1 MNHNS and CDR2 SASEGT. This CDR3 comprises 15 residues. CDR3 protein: CASIRHASDAGELFF. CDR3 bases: TGTGCCAGCATTCGACACGCGTCGGACGCCGGGGAGCTGTTTTTT.

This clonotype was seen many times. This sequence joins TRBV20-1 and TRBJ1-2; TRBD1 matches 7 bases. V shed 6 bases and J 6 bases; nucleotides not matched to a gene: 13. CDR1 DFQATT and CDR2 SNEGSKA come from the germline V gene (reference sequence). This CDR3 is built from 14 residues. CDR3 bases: TGCAGTGCCTTGACAGGGCCGTCGGGGGATGGCTACACCTTC. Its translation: CSALTGPSGDGYTF.

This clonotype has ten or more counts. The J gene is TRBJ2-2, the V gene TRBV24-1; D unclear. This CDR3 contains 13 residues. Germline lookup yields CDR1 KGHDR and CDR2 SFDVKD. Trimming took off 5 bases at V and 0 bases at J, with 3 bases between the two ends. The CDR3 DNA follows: TGTGCCACCAGTGTTGCGAACACCGGGGAGCTGTTTTTT. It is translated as CATSVANTGELFF.

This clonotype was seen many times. CDR3 region: CATSRSPSEKLFF. CDR3 nucleotides: TGTGCCACCAGCAGATCCCCCAGCGAAAAACTGTTTTTT. The rearrangement links TRBV15 to TRBJ1-4; no reliable D call. CDR3 length equals 13 residues. The germline gives CDR1 LNHNV, CDR2 YYDKDF (reference sequence). Trimming took 2 bases from V and 8 from J, leaving 9 bases between them.

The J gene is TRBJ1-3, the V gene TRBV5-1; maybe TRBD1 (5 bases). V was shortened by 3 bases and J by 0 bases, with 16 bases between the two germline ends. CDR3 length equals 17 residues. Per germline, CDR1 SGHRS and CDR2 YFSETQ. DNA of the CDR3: TGCGCCAGCAGCTCGTCCTCAACAGGTCTCTCTGGAAACACCATATATTTT. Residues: CASSSSSTGLSGNTIYF. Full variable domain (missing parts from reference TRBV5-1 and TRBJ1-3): KAGVTQTPRYLIKTRGQQVTLSCSPISGHRSVSWYQQTPGQGLQFLFEYFSETQRNKGNFPGRFSGRQFSNSRSEMNVSTLELGDSALYLCASSSSSTGLSGNTIYFGEGSWLTVV.

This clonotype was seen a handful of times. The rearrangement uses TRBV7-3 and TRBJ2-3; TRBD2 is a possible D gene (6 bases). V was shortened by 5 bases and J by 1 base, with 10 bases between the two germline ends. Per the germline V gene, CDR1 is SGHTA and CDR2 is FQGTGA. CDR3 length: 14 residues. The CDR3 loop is CASSMGGGTDTQYF. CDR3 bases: TGTGCCAGCAGCATGGGGGGAGGCACAGATACGCAGTATTTT.

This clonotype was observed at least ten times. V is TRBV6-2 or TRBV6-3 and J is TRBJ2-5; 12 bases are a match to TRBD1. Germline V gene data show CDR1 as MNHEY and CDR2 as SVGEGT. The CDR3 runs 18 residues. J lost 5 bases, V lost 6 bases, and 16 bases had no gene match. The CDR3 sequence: CASSPGQGAPWQRETQYF. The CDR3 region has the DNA TGTGCCAGCAGCCCGGGACAGGGGGCCCCGTGGCAGCGGGAGACCCAGTACTTC.

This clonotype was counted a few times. In nucleotides, the CDR3 is TGTGCCAGCAGCTTATCAGGGCGCCCTGAAAAACTGTTTTTT. Amino acid sequence: CASSLSGRPEKLFF. The genes are TRBV11-2 and TRBJ1-4; possible D gene TRBD1, 5 bases. Trimming cost V 2 bases and J 7 bases, with 11 bases left between them. The germline gives CDR1 SGHAT, CDR2 FQNNGV. The CDR3 length is 14 residues.

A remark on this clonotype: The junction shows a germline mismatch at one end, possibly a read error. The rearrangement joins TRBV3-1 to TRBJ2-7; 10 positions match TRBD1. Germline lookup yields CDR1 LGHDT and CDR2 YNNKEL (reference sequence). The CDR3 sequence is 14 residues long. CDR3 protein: CASSTGTGDYEQHF. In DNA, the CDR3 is TGTGCCAGCAGTACAGGGACAGGGGACTACGAGCAGCACTTC.

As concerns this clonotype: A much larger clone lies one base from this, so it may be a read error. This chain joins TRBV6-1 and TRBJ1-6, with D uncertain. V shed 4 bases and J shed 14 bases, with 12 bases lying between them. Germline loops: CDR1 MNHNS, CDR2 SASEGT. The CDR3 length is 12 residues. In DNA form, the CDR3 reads TGTGCCAGCAGTGTAGCAGCTCGGACCCTCCACTTT. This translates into CASSVAARTLHF.

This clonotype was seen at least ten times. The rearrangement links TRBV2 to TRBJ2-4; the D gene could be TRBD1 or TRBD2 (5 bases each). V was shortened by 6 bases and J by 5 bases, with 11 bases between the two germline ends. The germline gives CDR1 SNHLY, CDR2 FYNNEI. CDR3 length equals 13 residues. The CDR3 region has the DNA TGTGCCAGCAGCCAATTGGGGGAAAACATTCAGTACTTC. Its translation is CASSQLGENIQYF.

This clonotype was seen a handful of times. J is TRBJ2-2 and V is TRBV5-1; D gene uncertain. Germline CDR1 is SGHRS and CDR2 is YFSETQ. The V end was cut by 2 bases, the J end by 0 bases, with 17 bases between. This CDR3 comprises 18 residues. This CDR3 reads CASSFAQRGGTNTGELFF. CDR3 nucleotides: TGCGCCAGCAGCTTTGCCCAGCGCGGCGGAACGAACACCGGGGAGCTGTTTTTT.

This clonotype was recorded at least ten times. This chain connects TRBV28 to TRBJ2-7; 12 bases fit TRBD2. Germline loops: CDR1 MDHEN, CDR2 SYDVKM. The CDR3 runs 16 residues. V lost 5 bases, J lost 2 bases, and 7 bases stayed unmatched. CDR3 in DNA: TGTGCCAGCAGTCCGGCGGGGACTAGCGGGCCCTACGAGCAGTACTTC. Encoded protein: CASSPAGTSGPYEQYF.

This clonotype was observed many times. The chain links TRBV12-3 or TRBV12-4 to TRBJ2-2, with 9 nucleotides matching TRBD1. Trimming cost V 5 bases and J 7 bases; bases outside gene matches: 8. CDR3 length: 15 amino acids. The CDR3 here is CASSPGTGLDGELFF. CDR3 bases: TGTGCCAGCAGTCCCGGGACAGGGTTGGACGGGGAGCTGTTTTTT.

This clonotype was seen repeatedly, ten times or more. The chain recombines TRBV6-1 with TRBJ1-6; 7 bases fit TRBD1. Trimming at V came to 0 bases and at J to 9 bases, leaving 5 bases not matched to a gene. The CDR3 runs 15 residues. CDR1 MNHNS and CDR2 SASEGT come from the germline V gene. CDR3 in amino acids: CASSEAGTVRSPLHF. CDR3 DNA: TGTGCCAGCAGTGAAGCGGGGACAGTTCGTTCACCCCTCCACTTT.